The 27 T cell receptor beta chains given below trace back to one sample, sequenced in a study of cytomegalovirus exposure and HLA in healthy donors. The PCR made use of 60 Vbeta and 13 Jbeta primers. The data were produced by immunoSEQ multiplex PCR, yet TCRdb's version contains in-frame clones alone and is incomplete. The sample records under 200,000 clones, around 68% being singletons. Material for sequencing was PBMCs. The origin of the receptors is a woman aged 40 to 55 in good health and CMV-seropositive.

J is TRBJ2-7 and V is TRBV28; D gene uncertain. V lost 4 bases and J lost 3, with 13 bases in between. The CDR3 runs 14 residues. In germline, CDR1 is MDHEN, CDR2 SYDVKM. CDR3 coding DNA: TGTGCCAGCAGTTATACAGCATCCATCTACGAGCAGTACTTC. Translated: CASSYTASIYEQYF.

Points on this clone: Other DNA sequences within the sample encode an identical CDR3. The V gene is TRBV28, the J gene TRBJ2-2, with 11 bases identical to TRBD2. V trimming: 6 bases; J trimming: 14 bases; junction bases outside the gene matches: 14. This CDR3 region has 15 residues. Germline V lookup: CDR1 MDHEN, CDR2 SYDVKM. The CDR3 loop is CASSLGLAGSRGLFF. DNA of the CDR3: TGTGCCAGCAGCCTCGGACTAGCGGGTTCTCGGGGACTGTTTTTT.

The chain recombines TRBV7-8 with TRBJ2-7; TRBD1 is a possible D gene (5 bases). This CDR3 has 13 residues. V gave up 0 bases and J gave up 2 bases, with 5 bases separating them. Germline CDR1 and CDR2: SGHVS and FQNEAQ. The CDR3 DNA is TGTGCCAGCAGCTTAGCGACAGCCTACGAGCAGTACTTC. The encoded protein is CASSLATAYEQYF.

The chain employs TRBV9 and TRBJ2-5; D unclear. Germline CDR1 and CDR2: SGDLS and YYNGEE. V was clipped by 0 bases and J by 0 bases, with 6 bases between them. CDR3 size: 14 residues. The CDR3 sequence: CASSVGPDQETQYF. CDR3 in DNA: TGTGCCAGCAGCGTAGGCCCGGACCAAGAGACCCAGTACTTC.

The chain carries TRBV18 and TRBJ2-3; 10 bases are a match to TRBD2. Germline CDR1 and CDR2: KGHSH and LQKENI. The CDR3 loop spans 15 amino acids. V shed 4 bases, J shed 4 bases, and the junction held 5 bases outside the gene matches. The CDR3 loop reads CASSLAGGPADTQYF. CDR3 DNA: TGTGCCAGCTCACTAGCGGGGGGCCCGGCAGATACGCAGTATTTT.

This clone has a single count. The junction departs from the called germline gene at one end, perhaps through a read error. The CDR3 loop reads CASSLVGVLAYEQYF. The CDR3 DNA sequence: TGTGCCAGCAGCTTAGTGGGGGTACTAGCCTATGAGCAGTACTTC. The chain combines TRBV7-2 with TRBJ2-7; maybe TRBD2 (6 bases). The CDR3 contains 15 residues. CDR1 and CDR2 from the germline V gene are SGHTA and FQGNSA.

This sequence joins TRBV9 and TRBJ2-3; maybe TRBD2 (5 bases). V gave up 3 bases and J gave up 2 bases, with 16 bases separating them. The CDR3 contains 16 residues. Per the germline V gene, CDR1 is SGDLS and CDR2 is YYNGEE. CDR3 amino acids: CASSGLLERTTDTQYF. The DNA for the CDR3 is TGTGCCAGCAGCGGGCTCTTGGAGCGGACCACAGATACGCAGTATTTT. The full variable domain, completed using reference TRBV9 and TRBJ2-3, is DSGVTQTPKHLITATGQRVTLRCSPRSGDLSVYWYQQSLDQGLQFLIQYYNGEERAKGNILERFSAQQFPDLHSELNLSSLELGDSALYFCASSGLLERTTDTQYFGPGTRLTVL.

The chain is built from TRBV11-2 and TRBJ2-7; perhaps TRBD1 as D (5 bases). Germline lookup yields CDR1 SGHAT and CDR2 FQNNGV. Deletions cut 0 bases from V and 3 bases from J, with 9 bases between. This CDR3 is 14 amino acids long. CDR3 coding DNA: TGTGCCAGCAGCTTAGAGGCAGGGTACTACGAGCAGTACTTC. It yields the protein CASSLEAGYYEQYF.

For this clone: This CDR3 is also generated by other DNA sequences in the sample. This chain connects TRBV29-1 to TRBJ1-3; 8 bases are shared with TRBD1. The CDR3 length is 13 residues. Germline-derived CDR1 and CDR2 are SQVTM and ANQGSEA. The trim removed 4 bases at V and 4 bases at J, leaving 3 bases unmatched. The CDR3 bases are TGCAGCGTTGTGGACAGGGCGGGAAACACCATATATTTT. This encodes CSVVDRAGNTIYF.

The chain is built from TRBV6-5 and TRBJ2-1, with 8 bases identical to TRBD1. Losses at the gene ends were 4 bases for V and 0 bases for J; bases not matched to a gene: 5. The CDR3 has 16 amino acids. CDR1 is MNHEY, CDR2 SVGAGI, per germline. CDR3 sequence reads: CASSSGGRISYNEQFF. The CDR3 DNA reads as TGTGCCAGCAGTTCAGGGGGCAGAATCTCCTACAATGAGCAGTTCTTC.

V is TRBV19 and J is TRBJ1-5; 9 nucleotides match TRBD1. Germline trimming cut 6 bases from V and 4 bases from J; bases unmatched to any gene: 7. The CDR3 is made up of 15 amino acids. The germline CDR1 and CDR2 sequences are LNHDA and SQIVND (reference sequence). The CDR3 loop reads CASRDETGGNQPQHF. In nucleotides, the CDR3 is TGTGCCAGTAGGGACGAGACAGGGGGTAATCAGCCCCAGCATTTT.

The chain employs TRBV9 and TRBJ2-7, with D possibly being TRBD1 (6 bases). The germline CDR1 and CDR2 sequences are SGDLS and YYNGEE. Trimming cost V 4 bases and J 2 bases, with 16 bases left between them. CDR3 length: 15 amino acids. In nucleotides, the CDR3 is TGTGCCAGCAGCCCGTACGCCGGACAGCCCTACGAGCAGTACTTC. It translates to CASSPYAGQPYEQYF.

The chain employs TRBV9 and TRBJ2-7, with D possibly matching TRBD2 (6 bases). Between the trimmed V and J ends, which lost 4 bases and 2 bases, there was a span of 16 bases. This CDR3 has 15 residues. Germline V gene data show CDR1 as SGDLS and CDR2 as YYNGEE. In nucleotides, the CDR3 is TGTGCCAGCAGCCCAACCGGGACTTCCCCCTACGAGCAGTACTTC. It specifies CASSPTGTSPYEQYF.

The gene calls are TRBV2 and TRBJ2-3; TRBD2 is a possible D gene (5 bases). This CDR3 is built from 15 residues. Germline CDR1 SNHLY, CDR2 FYNNEI. The ends were cut back, 2 bases at V and 8 bases at J, with 17 bases in the middle. In nucleotides, the CDR3 is TGTGCCAGCAGTGAAATCGAGGACTCTGACGGTACGCAGTATTTT. Its protein is CASSEIEDSDGTQYF.

The chain is built from TRBV5-6 and TRBJ1-1, with D perhaps TRBD1 (5 bases). V was clipped by 0 bases and J by 1 base, with 7 bases between them. Germline CDR1 reads SGHDT; CDR2 reads YYEEEE. The CDR3 is 14 amino acids. As DNA, the CDR3 is TGTGCCAGCAGCTTGGGACAGACGAACACTGAAGCTTTCTTT. This sequence encodes CASSLGQTNTEAFF.

This chain uses TRBV6-5 with TRBJ1-2, with TRBD1 identical over 11 bases. Germline V lookup: CDR1 MNHEY, CDR2 SVGAGI. This CDR3 region has 14 residues. Trimming took 2 bases from V and 7 from J; bases not matched to a gene: 3. The CDR3 spells CASSYGDRGCGYTF. Written as DNA, the CDR3 is TGTGCCAGCAGTTACGGGGACAGGGGGTGTGGCTACACCTTC.

This clone occurred a few times. The chain couples TRBV6-1 to TRBJ2-1; perhaps TRBD2 as D (5 bases). V was cut by 0 bases and J by 2 bases, with 17 bases left in between. The CDR3 totals 18 residues. In germline, CDR1 is MNHNS, CDR2 SASEGT. The CDR3: CASSEARVVTDPYNEQFF. For the CDR3, the DNA is TGTGCCAGCAGTGAAGCGCGGGTAGTAACAGACCCCTACAATGAGCAGTTCTTC.

This chain connects TRBV5-8 to TRBJ2-7; D not resolved. Germline CDR1 reads SGHTS; CDR2 reads YDEGEE. This CDR3 region has 12 residues. The V and J ends lost 4 bases and 1 base respectively, with 6 bases between them. CDR3 coding DNA: TGTGCCAGCAGCGCCGGGTCCTACGAGCAGTACTTC. Encoded protein: CASSAGSYEQYF.

This chain connects TRBV4-1 to TRBJ2-5; possibly TRBD1 for D (7 bases). This CDR3 has 14 residues. Trimming removed 7 bases at V and 11 bases at J, with 23 bases between. Germline values: CDR1 MGHRA, CDR2 YSYEKL. For the CDR3, the DNA is TGCGCCAGCACGGCGGGGACAGACCCTTTTGAGCAGTACTTC. It translates to CASTAGTDPFEQYF.

The rearrangement uses TRBV11-2 and TRBJ2-1, with 12 nucleotides matching TRBD2. J was trimmed by 8 bases and V by 1 base; bases with no gene match: 6. Germline values: CDR1 SGHAT, CDR2 FQNNGV. The CDR3 runs 16 residues. The CDR3 DNA is TGTGCCAGCAGCTTAGTCCTAGCGGGAGGGCCCGATGAGCAGTTCTTC. It codes for CASSLVLAGGPDEQFF.

The chain recombines TRBV4-1 with TRBJ2-4, with 7 bases fitting TRBD2. Trimming at V came to 1 base and at J to 0 bases, leaving 12 bases not matched to a gene. Germline-derived CDR1 and CDR2 are MGHRA and YSYEKL. This CDR3 has 19 amino acids. As DNA, the CDR3 is TGCGCCAGCAGCCAAGTGGAAGCGGGGAGAAGACTAGCCAAAAACATTCAGTACTTC. Protein: CASSQVEAGRRLAKNIQYF.

The chain uses TRBV7-2 and TRBJ2-7; possibly TRBD1 for D (6 bases). V was pared by 2 bases and J by 3 bases, with 17 bases between. Germline V gene sequence: CDR1 SGHTA, CDR2 FQGNSA. The CDR3 sequence is 16 residues long. The CDR3 reads CASSLTSGTRNYEQYF. CDR3 DNA sequence: TGTGCCAGCAGCTTAACTTCCGGGACAAGAAACTACGAGCAGTACTTC.

The chain recombines TRBV4-3 with TRBJ2-2, with D maybe TRBD1 (6 bases). Germline CDR1 and CDR2: LGHNA and YSLEER. The V end lost 3 bases, the J end lost 7 bases, and 18 bases lay between the germline ends. This CDR3 is 16 amino acids long. DNA of the CDR3: TGCGCCAGCAGCCATTTTCCTCCAGGGGTGGGCGGGGAGCTGTTTTTT. As protein: CASSHFPPGVGGELFF.

The chain carries TRBV11-3 and TRBJ2-1, with D hard to call. V was pared by 3 bases and J by 5 bases, with 8 bases between. The CDR3 has 13 residues. From germline, CDR1 is SGHNT and CDR2 YENEEA. CDR3 sequence (DNA): TGTGCCAGCAGCTTTACGCAGGACAATGAGCAGTTCTTC. Encoded protein: CASSFTQDNEQFF.

This clone was counted between two and nine times. The gene calls are TRBV4-2 and TRBJ1-5; 7 nucleotides agree with TRBD1. This CDR3 spans 15 amino acids. The V gene end was trimmed by 4 bases and the J gene end by 1 base; junction bases not matched to a gene: 4. The V gene's germline CDR1 is LGHNA and CDR2 YNFKEQ. The CDR3 region has the DNA TGTGCCAGCAGCCGCCAGGGGGAGAGCAATCAGCCCCAGCATTTT. This codes for CASSRQGESNQPQHF.

This clone was recorded once. The chain couples TRBV5-1 to TRBJ2-1; D is perhaps TRBD2 (6 bases). Germline-derived CDR1 and CDR2 are SGHRS and YFSETQ. The CDR3 consists of 15 residues. V was trimmed by 2 bases and J by 10 bases, leaving 19 bases between them. As DNA, the CDR3 is TGCGCCAGCAGCTTAACGGGCGGGAAGCCTAGCGAGCAGTTCTTC. Translating gives CASSLTGGKPSEQFF.

This chain connects TRBV5-1 to TRBJ2-3, with 13 bases aligning to TRBD2. The CDR3 length is 18 residues. The germline V gene has CDR1 SGHRS and CDR2 YFSETQ. J lost 2 bases, V lost 5 bases, and 11 bases had no gene match. The DNA for the CDR3 is TGCGCCAGCAGACCGAGCCCGACTAGCGGGGGGACCACAGATACGCAGTATTTT. Amino acids: CASRPSPTSGGTTDTQYF.